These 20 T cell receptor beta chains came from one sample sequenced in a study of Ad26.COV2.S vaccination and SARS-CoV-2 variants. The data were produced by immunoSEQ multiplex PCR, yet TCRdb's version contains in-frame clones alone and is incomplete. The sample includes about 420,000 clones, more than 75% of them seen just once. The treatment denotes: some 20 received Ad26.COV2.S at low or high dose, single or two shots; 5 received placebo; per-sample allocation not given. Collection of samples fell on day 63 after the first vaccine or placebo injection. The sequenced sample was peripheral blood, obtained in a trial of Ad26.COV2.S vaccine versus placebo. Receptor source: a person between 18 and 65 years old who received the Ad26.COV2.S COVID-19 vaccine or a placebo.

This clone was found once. CDR3 nucleotide sequence: TGTGCCAGCAGTTACTCGGCGGGACGGCGGAATGAGCAGTTCTTC. Protein sequence: CASSYSAGRRNEQFF. The chain couples TRBV6-5 to TRBJ2-1, with D possibly TRBD2 on 6 matching bases. Trimming stripped 0 bases from V and 7 bases from J, with 13 bases between. CDR1 and CDR2 from the germline V gene are MNHEY and SVGAGI. This CDR3 spans 15 amino acids.

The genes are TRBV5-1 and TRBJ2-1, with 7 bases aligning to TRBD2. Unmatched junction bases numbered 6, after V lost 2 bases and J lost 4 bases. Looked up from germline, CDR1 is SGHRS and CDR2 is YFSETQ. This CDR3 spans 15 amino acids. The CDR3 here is CASSLLANLYNEQFF. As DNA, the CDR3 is TGCGCCAGCAGCTTACTAGCGAATTTATACAATGAGCAGTTCTTC.

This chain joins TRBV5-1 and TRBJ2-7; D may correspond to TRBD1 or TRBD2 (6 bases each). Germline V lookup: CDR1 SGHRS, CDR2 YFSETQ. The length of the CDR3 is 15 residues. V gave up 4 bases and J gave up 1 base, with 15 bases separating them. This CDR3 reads CASSPGGGQSYEQYF. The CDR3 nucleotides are TGCGCCAGCAGCCCCGGGGGCGGCCAGTCCTACGAGCAGTACTTC.

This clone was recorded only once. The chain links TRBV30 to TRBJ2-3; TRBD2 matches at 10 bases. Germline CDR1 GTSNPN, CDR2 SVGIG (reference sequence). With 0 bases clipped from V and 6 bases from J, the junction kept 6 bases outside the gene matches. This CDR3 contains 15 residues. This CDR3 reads CAWSVGSGGPDTQYF. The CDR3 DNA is TGTGCCTGGAGTGTTGGTAGCGGGGGGCCCGATACGCAGTATTTT.

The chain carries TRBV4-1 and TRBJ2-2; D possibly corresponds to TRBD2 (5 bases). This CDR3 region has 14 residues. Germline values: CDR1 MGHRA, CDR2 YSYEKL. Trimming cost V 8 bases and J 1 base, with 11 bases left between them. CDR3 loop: CASHGNRNTGELFF. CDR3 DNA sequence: TGCGCCAGCCACGGGAACAGGAACACCGGGGAGCTGTTTTTT.

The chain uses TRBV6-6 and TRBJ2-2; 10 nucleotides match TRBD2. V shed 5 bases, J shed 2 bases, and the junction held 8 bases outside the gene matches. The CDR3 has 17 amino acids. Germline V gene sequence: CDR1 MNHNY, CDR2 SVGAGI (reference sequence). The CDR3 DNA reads TGTGCCAGCAGTCCTTTAGCGGGGGGCTTTAACACCGGGGAGCTGTTTTTT. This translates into CASSPLAGGFNTGELFF.

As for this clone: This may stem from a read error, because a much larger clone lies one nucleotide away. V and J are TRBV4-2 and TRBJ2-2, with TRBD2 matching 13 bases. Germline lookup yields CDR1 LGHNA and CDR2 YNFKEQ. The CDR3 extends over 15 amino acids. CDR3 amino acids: CANSQTSGGPGELFF. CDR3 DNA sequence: TGTGCCAACAGCCAGACTAGCGGGGGGCCCGGGGAGCTGTTTTTT.

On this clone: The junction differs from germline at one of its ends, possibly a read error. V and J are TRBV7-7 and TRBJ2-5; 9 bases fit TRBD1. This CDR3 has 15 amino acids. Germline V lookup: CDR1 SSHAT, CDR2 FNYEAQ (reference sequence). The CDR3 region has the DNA TGTGCTAGCAGCTTAGAGGGACAGGGACAAGAGACCCAGTACTTC. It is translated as CASSLEGQGQETQYF.

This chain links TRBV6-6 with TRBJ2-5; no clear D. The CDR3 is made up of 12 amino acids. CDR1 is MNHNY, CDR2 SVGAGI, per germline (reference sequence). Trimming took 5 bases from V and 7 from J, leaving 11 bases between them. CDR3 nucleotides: TGTGCCAGCAGTAAACCTGGTTCGACCCAGTACTTC. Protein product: CASSKPGSTQYF.

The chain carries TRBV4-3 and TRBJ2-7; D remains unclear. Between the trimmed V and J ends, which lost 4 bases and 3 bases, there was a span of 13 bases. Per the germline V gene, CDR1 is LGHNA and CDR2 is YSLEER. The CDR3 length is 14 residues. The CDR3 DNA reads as TGCGCCAGCAGCCGGTTGACGGACGACTACGAGCAGTACTTC. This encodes CASSRLTDDYEQYF.

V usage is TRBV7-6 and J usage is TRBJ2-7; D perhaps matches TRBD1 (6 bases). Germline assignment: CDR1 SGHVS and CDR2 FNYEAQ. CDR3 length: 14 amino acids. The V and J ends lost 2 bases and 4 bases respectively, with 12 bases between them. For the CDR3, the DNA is TGTGCCAGCAGCTTACAGGGGTCCCTTTACGAGCAGTACTTC. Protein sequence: CASSLQGSLYEQYF.

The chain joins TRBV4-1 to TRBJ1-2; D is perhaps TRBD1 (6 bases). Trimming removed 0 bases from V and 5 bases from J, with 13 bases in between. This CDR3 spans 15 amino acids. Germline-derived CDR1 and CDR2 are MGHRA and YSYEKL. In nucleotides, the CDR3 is TGCGCCAGCAGCCAAGATCTAGGGGGTGGGTATGGCTACACCTTC. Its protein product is CASSQDLGGGYGYTF.

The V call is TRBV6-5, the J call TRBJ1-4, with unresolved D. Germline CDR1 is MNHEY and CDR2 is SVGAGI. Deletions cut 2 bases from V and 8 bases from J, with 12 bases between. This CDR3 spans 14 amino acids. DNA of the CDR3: TGTGCCAGCAGTTACGATCTCGAAGGGGAAAAACTGTTTTTT. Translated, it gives CASSYDLEGEKLFF.

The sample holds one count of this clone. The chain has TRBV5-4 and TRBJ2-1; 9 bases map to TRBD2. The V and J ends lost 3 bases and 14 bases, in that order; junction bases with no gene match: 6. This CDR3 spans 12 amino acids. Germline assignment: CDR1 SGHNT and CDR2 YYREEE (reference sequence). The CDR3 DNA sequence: TGTGCCAGCAGCTGGGAGCGGGGGGAGAAGTTCTTC. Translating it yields CASSWERGEKFF.

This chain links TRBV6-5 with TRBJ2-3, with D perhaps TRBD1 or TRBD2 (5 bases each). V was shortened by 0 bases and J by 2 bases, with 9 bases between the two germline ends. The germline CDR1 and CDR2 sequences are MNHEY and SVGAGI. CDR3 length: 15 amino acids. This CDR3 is CASSYSDGATDTQYF. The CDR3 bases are TGTGCCAGCAGTTACTCGGACGGGGCCACAGATACGCAGTATTTT.

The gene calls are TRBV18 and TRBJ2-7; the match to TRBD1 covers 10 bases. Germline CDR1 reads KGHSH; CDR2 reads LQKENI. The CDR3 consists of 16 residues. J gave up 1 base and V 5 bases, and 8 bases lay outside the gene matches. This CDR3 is CASSKMSGQGSYEQYF. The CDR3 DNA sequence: TGTGCCAGCTCAAAGATGTCGGGACAGGGGTCCTACGAGCAGTACTTC. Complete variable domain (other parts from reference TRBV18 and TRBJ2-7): NAGVMQNPRHLVRRRGQEARLRCSPMKGHSHVYWYRQLPEEGLKFMVYLQKENIIDESGMPKERFSAEFPKEGPSILRIQQVVRGDSAAYFCASSKMSGQGSYEQYFGPGTRLTVT.

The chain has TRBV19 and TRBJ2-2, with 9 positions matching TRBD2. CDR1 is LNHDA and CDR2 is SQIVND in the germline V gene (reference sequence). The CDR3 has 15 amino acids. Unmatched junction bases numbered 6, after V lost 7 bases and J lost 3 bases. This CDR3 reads CASTAGGRDTGELFF. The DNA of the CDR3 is TGTGCCAGTACCGCTGGCGGGAGGGACACCGGGGAGCTGTTTTTT.

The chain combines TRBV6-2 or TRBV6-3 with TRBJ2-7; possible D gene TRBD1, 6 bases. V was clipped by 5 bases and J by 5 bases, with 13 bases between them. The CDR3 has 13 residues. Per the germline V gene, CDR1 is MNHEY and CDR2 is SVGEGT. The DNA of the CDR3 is TGTGCCAGCAGTCCAAACAGGGTCCACGAGCAGTACTTC. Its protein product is CASSPNRVHEQYF.

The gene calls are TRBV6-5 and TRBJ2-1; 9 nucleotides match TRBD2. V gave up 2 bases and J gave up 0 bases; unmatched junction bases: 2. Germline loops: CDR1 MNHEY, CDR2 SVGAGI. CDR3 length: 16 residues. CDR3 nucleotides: TGTGCCAGCAGTTACGCGGGGGGGAGCTCCTACAATGAGCAGTTCTTC. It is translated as CASSYAGGSSYNEQFF.

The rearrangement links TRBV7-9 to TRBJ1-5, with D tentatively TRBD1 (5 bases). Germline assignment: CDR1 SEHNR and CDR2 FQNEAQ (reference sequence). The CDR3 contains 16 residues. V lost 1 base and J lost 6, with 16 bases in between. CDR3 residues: CASSLVRSQGSQPQHF. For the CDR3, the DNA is TGTGCCAGCAGCTTAGTGAGGTCGCAGGGCAGTCAGCCCCAGCATTTT.